These 25 T cell receptor beta chains originate from one sample sequenced in a study of shared clonotypes between healthy human individuals. Cells designated naive CD8 were CD45RO-negative and were positively selected for CCR7, with terminally differentiated effector memory CD45RA+ cells excluded. Data came from immunoSEQ multiplex PCR; TCRdb stores just in-frame clones and leaves some out. The repertoire holds 550,000 to 750,000 clones, with around 90% as singletons. Sequenced sample: naive CD8+ T cells sorted from blood. Every receptor here comes from a man aged 25 to 45 in good health.

This clone was counted ten times or more. The rearrangement uses TRBV25-1 and TRBJ1-5; D is unclear. Germline lookup yields CDR1 MGHDK and CDR2 SYGVNS. The CDR3 length is 11 residues. V shed 0 bases and J shed 6 bases, with 0 bases lying between them. CDR3 sequence (DNA): TGTGCCAGCAGTGAATATCAGCCCCAGCATTTT. As protein: CASSEYQPQHF.

The chain employs TRBV19 and TRBJ2-1, with 7 bases fitting TRBD2. CDR3 length: 14 amino acids. Per germline, CDR1 LNHDA and CDR2 SQIVND (reference sequence). V lost 7 bases to trimming and J lost 5 bases; unmatched junction nucleotides: 8. The CDR3 spells CASTSGFSDNEQFF. The CDR3 nucleotides read TGTGCCAGTACTAGCGGCTTTTCGGACAATGAGCAGTTCTTC.

The chain uses TRBV9 and TRBJ2-3, with 11 bases identical to TRBD2. CDR3 length: 16 amino acids. V was clipped by 0 bases and J by 3 bases; unmatched bases: 3. Germline loops: CDR1 SGDLS, CDR2 YYNGEE. Here the CDR3 reads CASSVETSGSTDTQYF. CDR3 coding DNA: TGTGCCAGCAGCGTAGAAACTAGCGGGAGTACAGATACGCAGTATTTT.

The rearrangement links TRBV9 to TRBJ2-7, with 9 bases matching TRBD2. With V trimmed by 0 bases and J by 3 bases, 10 bases remained unmatched. The CDR3 is 17 residues long. Germline V gene sequence: CDR1 SGDLS, CDR2 YYNGEE. CDR3 coding DNA: TGTGCCAGCAGCGTAGGAGGGAGCGCTAGCGGGATCTACGAGCAGTACTTC. Translating it yields CASSVGGSASGIYEQYF.

CDR3 DNA: TGTGCCAGCAGCGCGGTGGGACAGGGGTCTGACATTCAGTACTTC. Amino acids: CASSAVGQGSDIQYF. The V gene is TRBV5-5, the J gene TRBJ2-4; 10 positions match TRBD1. Losses at the gene ends were 4 bases for V and 8 bases for J; bases not matched to a gene: 9. The germline V gene encodes CDR1 SGHKS and CDR2 YYEKEE (reference sequence). The CDR3 is 15 residues long.

The chain recombines TRBV14 with TRBJ2-1; a possible D gene is TRBD2 (5 bases). Trimming removed 1 base from V and 3 bases from J, with 10 bases in between. The CDR3 is made up of 15 amino acids. The germline gives CDR1 SGHDN, CDR2 FVKESK. The CDR3 DNA reads TGTGCCAGCAGCCAAGCGGGGTCCCACTACAATGAGCAGTTCTTC. It is translated as CASSQAGSHYNEQFF.

This sequence joins TRBV19 and TRBJ2-1; D possibly corresponds to TRBD2 (6 bases). Per germline, CDR1 LNHDA and CDR2 SQIVND (reference sequence). This CDR3 has 12 amino acids. Trimming pared 3 bases from V and 10 bases from J, leaving 10 bases between. CDR3 loop: CASSIPGDEQFF. CDR3 sequence (DNA): TGTGCCAGTAGTATCCCGGGAGACGAGCAGTTCTTC.

This clone was detected only a few times. The rearrangement links TRBV7-8 to TRBJ1-2, with 7 bases lining up with TRBD1. Germline V gives CDR1 SGHVS, CDR2 FQNEAQ. The ends lost 1 base at V and 7 bases at J; junction bases unmatched: 6. The CDR3 covers 14 residues. The CDR3 sequence: CASSLGQGTVGYTF. The CDR3 nucleotides read TGTGCCAGCAGCTTAGGACAGGGTACTGTTGGCTACACCTTC.

The chain is built from TRBV30 and TRBJ2-1; no clear D gene. The germline gives CDR1 GTSNPN, CDR2 SVGIG (reference sequence). This CDR3 is 12 amino acids long. V lost 6 bases and J lost 3, with 9 bases in between. The CDR3 spells CACETHYNEQFF. The CDR3, as DNA: TGTGCCTGTGAGACTCACTACAATGAGCAGTTCTTC.

The chain uses TRBV7-9 and TRBJ2-1; no clear D gene. Germline CDR1 SEHNR, CDR2 FQNEAQ (reference sequence). Between the trimmed V and J ends, which lost 3 bases and 6 bases, there was a span of 9 bases. The CDR3 extends over 13 amino acids. CDR3 loop: CASSFTWLNEQFF. In nucleotides, the CDR3 is TGTGCCAGCAGCTTTACCTGGCTCAATGAGCAGTTCTTC. Variable domain in full (rest from reference TRBV7-9 and TRBJ2-1): DTGVSQNPRHKITKRGQNVTFRCDPISEHNRLYWYRQTLGQGPEFLTYFQNEAQLEKSRLLSDRFSAERPKGSFSTLEIQRTEQGDSAMYLCASSFTWLNEQFFGPGTRLTVL.

This clone was counted once. V is TRBV5-6 and J is TRBJ2-5; 9 bases are shared with TRBD2. This CDR3 region has 16 residues. The V gene end was trimmed by 2 bases and the J gene end by 4 bases; junction bases not matched to a gene: 9. Germline V gene data show CDR1 as SGHDT and CDR2 as YYEEEE. The CDR3, as DNA: TGTGCCAGCAGCTTCGTAGCGGGAGTCCAACGAGAGACCCAGTACTTC. It encodes CASSFVAGVQRETQYF.

This chain connects TRBV2 to TRBJ1-2, with 10 nucleotides matching TRBD1. The germline CDR1 and CDR2 sequences are SNHLY and FYNNEI. This CDR3 contains 13 residues. J was trimmed by 3 bases and V by 8 bases; bases with no gene match: 3. This chain's CDR3 is CASVGTGDYGYTF. The CDR3 DNA reads TGTGCCAGCGTGGGGACAGGGGACTATGGCTACACCTTC. Drawing the rest from reference TRBV2 and TRBJ1-2, the complete variable domain is EPEVTQTPSHQVTQMGQEVILRCVPISNHLYFYWYRQILGQKVEFLVSFYNNEISEKSEIFDDQFSVERPDGSNFTLKIRSTKLEDSAMYFCASVGTGDYGYTFGSGTRLTVV.

J is TRBJ2-2 and V is TRBV6-5; tentatively, D is TRBD2 (6 bases). This CDR3 spans 14 amino acids. Germline V gene sequence: CDR1 MNHEY, CDR2 SVGAGI. The V end was cut by 5 bases, the J end by 6 bases, with 13 bases between. Here the CDR3 reads CASSLPGEAGELFF. The CDR3, as DNA: TGTGCCAGCAGTCTTCCGGGGGAGGCCGGGGAGCTGTTTTTT.

The chain carries TRBV30 and TRBJ1-1; possible D gene TRBD1, 5 bases. Trimming shortened V by 1 base and J by 1 base, and 10 bases separated the two germline ends. This CDR3 has 14 residues. Germline CDR1 is GTSNPN and CDR2 is SVGIG (reference sequence). CDR3 loop: CAWSGRDPNTEAFF. CDR3 bases: TGTGCCTGGAGTGGAAGGGACCCGAACACTGAAGCTTTCTTT. The full variable domain, with the rest looked up from reference TRBV30 and TRBJ1-1, is SQTIHQWPATLVQPVGSPLSLECTVEGTSNPNLYWYRQAAGRGLQLLFYSVGIGQISSEVPQNLSASRPQDRQFILSSKKLLLSDSGFYLCAWSGRDPNTEAFFGQGTRLTVV.

The DNA for the CDR3 is TGTGCCAGCAGCCCGTCTGAGAGGGGCTCCTACAATGAGCAGTTCTTC. Translating it yields CASSPSERGSYNEQFF. V gene TRBV5-6 combines with J gene TRBJ2-1; D possibly matches TRBD1 or TRBD2 (5 bases each). Germline lookup yields CDR1 SGHDT and CDR2 YYEEEE. Between the trimmed V and J ends, which lost 4 bases and 0 bases, there was a span of 14 bases. This CDR3 is built from 16 residues.

This chain uses TRBV5-6 with TRBJ1-5, with D perhaps matching TRBD1 (5 bases). CDR1 is SGHDT, CDR2 YYEEEE, per germline. With 4 bases removed from V and 0 bases from J, the gap between germline ends came to 14 bases. The CDR3 is 16 amino acids. The CDR3 spells CASSLGLTVSNQPQHF. CDR3 coding DNA: TGTGCCAGCAGCCTGGGGCTGACAGTTAGCAATCAGCCCCAGCATTTT.

V usage is TRBV18 and J usage is TRBJ1-1, with a weak D call TRBD1 (5 bases). Trimming pared 3 bases from V and 8 bases from J, leaving 13 bases between. The CDR3 covers 13 residues. Germline V gives CDR1 KGHSH, CDR2 LQKENI. The CDR3 here is CASSPGPGLEAFF. CDR3 coding DNA: TGTGCCAGCTCACCGGGGCCGGGGCTGGAAGCTTTCTTT.

CDR3 sequence (DNA): TGTGCCAGTAGTATACAGAGTAGCAATCAGCCCCAGCATTTT. It encodes CASSIQSSNQPQHF. The V call is TRBV19, the J call TRBJ1-5; D gene unclear. The V gene lost 2 bases and the J gene lost 0 bases, with 5 bases spanning the gap. This CDR3 spans 14 amino acids. Germline V lookup: CDR1 LNHDA, CDR2 SQIVND (reference sequence).

This clone showed up just once. The rearrangement links TRBV28 to TRBJ2-5; D gene unclear. This CDR3 region has 15 residues. V lost 5 bases and J lost 0, with 13 bases in between. CDR1 is MDHEN, CDR2 SYDVKM, per germline. The CDR3 reads CASSPSLLYQETQYF. DNA of the CDR3: TGTGCCAGCAGTCCCAGTTTACTGTACCAAGAGACCCAGTACTTC.

The genes are TRBV11-2 and TRBJ2-7; D is unclear. The germline V gene encodes CDR1 SGHAT and CDR2 FQNNGV. This CDR3 is 13 amino acids long. Trimming pared 0 bases from V and 6 bases from J, leaving 9 bases between. In nucleotides, the CDR3 is TGTGCCAGCAGCTTAGACGTAGTCGGCGAGCAGTACTTC. It codes for CASSLDVVGEQYF. Drawing the rest from reference TRBV11-2 and TRBJ2-7, the complete variable domain is EAGVAQSPRYKIIEKRQSVAFWCNPISGHATLYWYQQILGQGPKLLIQFQNNGVVDDSQLPKDRFSAERLKGVDSTLKIQPAKLEDSAVYLCASSLDVVGEQYFGPGTRLTVT.

The rearrangement links TRBV7-9 to TRBJ2-1; D is possibly TRBD1 or TRBD2 (5 bases each). CDR3 length: 15 amino acids. Germline V lookup: CDR1 SEHNR, CDR2 FQNEAQ (reference sequence). V lost 4 bases, J lost 4 bases, and 14 bases lay in between. The CDR3: CASSSRTGPYNEQFF. The CDR3 DNA reads as TGTGCCAGCAGCTCTAGGACGGGACCATACAATGAGCAGTTCTTC. Variable domain in full (rest from reference TRBV7-9 and TRBJ2-1): DTGVSQNPRHKITKRGQNVTFRCDPISEHNRLYWYRQTLGQGPEFLTYFQNEAQLEKSRLLSDRFSAERPKGSFSTLEIQRTEQGDSAMYLCASSSRTGPYNEQFFGPGTRLTVL.

The table lists this clone with a count of one. The rearrangement links TRBV7-8 to TRBJ2-3; no reliable D call. V was clipped by 1 base and J by 4 bases, with 12 bases between them. Germline CDR1 and CDR2: SGHVS and FQNEAQ. CDR3 length: 15 amino acids. The CDR3 nucleotides are TGTGCCAGCAGCTTAGTTGGCACGTTGGCAGATACGCAGTATTTT. Translating gives CASSLVGTLADTQYF. The variable domain in full, with the rest retrieved from reference TRBV7-8 and TRBJ2-3, is GAGVSQSPRYKVAKRGQDVALRCDPISGHVSLFWYQQALGQGPEFLTYFQNEAQLDKSGLPSDRFFAERPEGSVSTLKIQRTQQEDSAVYLCASSLVGTLADTQYFGPGTRLTVL.

This clone was counted once. The chain couples TRBV5-5 to TRBJ2-2; D gene uncertain. This CDR3 spans 14 amino acids. CDR1 and CDR2 from the germline V gene are SGHKS and YYEKEE (reference sequence). V gave up 3 bases and J gave up 1 base, with 7 bases separating them. This CDR3 is CASSSLQNTGELFF. In DNA form, the CDR3 reads TGTGCCAGCAGCTCGCTACAGAACACCGGGGAGCTGTTTTTT.

The rearrangement uses TRBV4-1 and TRBJ1-1, with D possibly matching TRBD1 (5 bases). The germline CDR1 and CDR2 sequences are MGHRA and YSYEKL. This CDR3 has 15 amino acids. V was shortened by 5 bases and J by 0 bases, with 13 bases between the two germline ends. The chain's CDR3 is CASSLRQLMNTEAFF. The CDR3 bases are TGCGCCAGCAGCTTGCGACAGCTCATGAACACTGAAGCTTTCTTT.

The genes are TRBV28 and TRBJ2-7, with TRBD2 identical over 11 bases. Trimming took 5 bases from V and 5 from J; bases not matched to a gene: 5. From germline, CDR1 is MDHEN and CDR2 SYDVKM. The CDR3 totals 14 residues. In nucleotides, the CDR3 is TGTGCCAGCAGTGATACTAGCGGGAGCAACGAGCAGTACTTC. It specifies CASSDTSGSNEQYF.